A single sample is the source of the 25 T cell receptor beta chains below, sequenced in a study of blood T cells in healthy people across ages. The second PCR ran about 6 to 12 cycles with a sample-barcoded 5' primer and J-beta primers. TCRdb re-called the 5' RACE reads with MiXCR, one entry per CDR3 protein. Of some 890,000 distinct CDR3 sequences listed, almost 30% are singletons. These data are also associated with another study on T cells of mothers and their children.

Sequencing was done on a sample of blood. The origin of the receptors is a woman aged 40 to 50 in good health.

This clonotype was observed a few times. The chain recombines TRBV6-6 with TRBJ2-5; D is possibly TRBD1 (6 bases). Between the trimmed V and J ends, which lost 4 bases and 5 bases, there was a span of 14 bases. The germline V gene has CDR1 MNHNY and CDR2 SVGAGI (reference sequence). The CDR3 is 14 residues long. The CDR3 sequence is CASSWTASEETQYF. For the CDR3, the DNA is TGTGCCAGCAGTTGGACAGCCTCAGAGGAGACCCAGTACTTC.

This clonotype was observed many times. The CDR3 reads CASSPSEGSRDEQYF. Written as DNA, the CDR3 is TGTGCCAGCAGCCCCAGTGAGGGGTCTAGGGACGAGCAGTACTTC. The V and J genes are TRBV9 and TRBJ2-7, with D perhaps TRBD1 or TRBD2 (5 bases each). Trimming took off 4 bases at V and 5 bases at J, with 19 bases between the two ends. Per the germline V gene, CDR1 is SGDLS and CDR2 is YYNGEE. This CDR3 comprises 15 residues. Full variable domain (outside the CDR3, taken from reference TRBV9 and TRBJ2-7): DSGVTQTPKHLITATGQRVTLRCSPRSGDLSVYWYQQSLDQGLQFLIQYYNGEERAKGNILERFSAQQFPDLHSELNLSSLELGDSALYFCASSPSEGSRDEQYFGPGTRLTVT.

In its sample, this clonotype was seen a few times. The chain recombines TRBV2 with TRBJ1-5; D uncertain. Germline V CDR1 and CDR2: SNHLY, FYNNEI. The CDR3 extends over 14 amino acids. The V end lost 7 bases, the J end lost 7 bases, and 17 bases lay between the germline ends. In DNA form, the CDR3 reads TGTGCCAGCACCCTGGACTTATCCCAACAGCCCCAGCATTTT. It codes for CASTLDLSQQPQHF.

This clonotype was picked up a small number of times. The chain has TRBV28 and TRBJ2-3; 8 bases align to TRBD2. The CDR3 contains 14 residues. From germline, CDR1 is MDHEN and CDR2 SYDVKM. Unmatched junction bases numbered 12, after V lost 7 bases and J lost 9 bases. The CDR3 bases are TGTGCCAGCATTCCCAGCGGGGGAGGCGGGACGCAGTATTTT. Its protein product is CASIPSGGGGTQYF.

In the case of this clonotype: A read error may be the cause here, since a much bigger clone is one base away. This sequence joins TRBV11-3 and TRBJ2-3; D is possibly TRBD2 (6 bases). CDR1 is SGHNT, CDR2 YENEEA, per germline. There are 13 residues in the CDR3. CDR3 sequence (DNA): TGTGCCGGCAGCCAACGGGGGTTAAGTACGCAGTATTTT. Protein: CAGSQRGLSTQYF.

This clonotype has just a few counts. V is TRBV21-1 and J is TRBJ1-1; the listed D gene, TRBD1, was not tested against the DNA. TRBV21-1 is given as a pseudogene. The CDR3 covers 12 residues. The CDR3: CASKQGRTEAFF. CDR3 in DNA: TGTGCCAGCAAACAGGGAAGAACTGAAGCTTTCTTT.

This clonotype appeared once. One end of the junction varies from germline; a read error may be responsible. The CDR3 protein is CASSLLAGGNGQFF. As DNA, the CDR3 is TGTGCCAGCAGTCTACTAGCGGGGGGGAATGGGCAGTTCTTC. The chain employs TRBV12-3 or TRBV12-4 and TRBJ2-1, with 13 bases that match TRBD2. The CDR3 runs 14 residues.

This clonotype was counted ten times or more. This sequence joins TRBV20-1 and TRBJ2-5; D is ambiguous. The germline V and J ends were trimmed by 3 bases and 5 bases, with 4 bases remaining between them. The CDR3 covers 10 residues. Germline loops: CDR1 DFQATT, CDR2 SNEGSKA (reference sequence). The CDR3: CSARDETQYF. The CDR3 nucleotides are TGCAGTGCTAGGGACGAGACCCAGTACTTC.

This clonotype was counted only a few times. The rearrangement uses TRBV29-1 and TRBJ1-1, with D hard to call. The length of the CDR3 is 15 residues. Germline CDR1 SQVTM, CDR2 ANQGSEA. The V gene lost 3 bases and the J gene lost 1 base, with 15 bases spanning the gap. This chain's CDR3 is CSVEGLKRRNTEAFF. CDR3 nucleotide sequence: TGCAGCGTTGAGGGCCTCAAGCGTCGGAACACTGAAGCTTTCTTT.

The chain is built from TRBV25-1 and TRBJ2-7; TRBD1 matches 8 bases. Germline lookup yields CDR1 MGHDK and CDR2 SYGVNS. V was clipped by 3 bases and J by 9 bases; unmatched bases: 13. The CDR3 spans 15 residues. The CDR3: CASSEGRTGKESQYF. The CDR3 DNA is TGTGCCAGCAGTGAGGGTCGGACAGGGAAAGAGTCGCAGTACTTC.

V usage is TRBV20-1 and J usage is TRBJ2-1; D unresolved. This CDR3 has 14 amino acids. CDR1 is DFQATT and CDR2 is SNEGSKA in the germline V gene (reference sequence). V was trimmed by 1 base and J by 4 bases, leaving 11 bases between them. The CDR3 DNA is TGCAGTGCTAGAGTCGATGTAAGGTACAATGAGCAGTTCTTC. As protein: CSARVDVRYNEQFF.

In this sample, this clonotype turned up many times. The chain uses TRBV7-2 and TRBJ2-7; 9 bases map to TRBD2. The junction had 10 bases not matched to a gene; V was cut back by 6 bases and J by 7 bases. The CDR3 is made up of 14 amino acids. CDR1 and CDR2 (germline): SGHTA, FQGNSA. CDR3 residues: CASRGGLAQGEQYF. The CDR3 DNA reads TGTGCCAGCAGGGGGGGACTAGCTCAGGGGGAGCAGTACTTC.

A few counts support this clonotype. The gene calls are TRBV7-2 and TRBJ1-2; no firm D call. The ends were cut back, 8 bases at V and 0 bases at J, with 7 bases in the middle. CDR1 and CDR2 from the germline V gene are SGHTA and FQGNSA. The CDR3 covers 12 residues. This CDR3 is CASPLANYGYTF. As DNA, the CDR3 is TGTGCCAGCCCTCTGGCTAACTATGGCTACACCTTC.

The CDR3 here is CASSPYKTSGRHPQTQYF. The CDR3 nucleotides read TGTGCCAGCAGTCCCTACAAGACTAGCGGGCGACACCCTCAGACCCAGTACTTC. The chain combines TRBV27 with TRBJ2-5; 10 positions match TRBD2. The CDR3 has 18 residues. Germline values: CDR1 MNHEY, CDR2 SMNVEV (reference sequence). Losses at the gene ends were 5 bases for V and 6 bases for J; bases not matched to a gene: 18.

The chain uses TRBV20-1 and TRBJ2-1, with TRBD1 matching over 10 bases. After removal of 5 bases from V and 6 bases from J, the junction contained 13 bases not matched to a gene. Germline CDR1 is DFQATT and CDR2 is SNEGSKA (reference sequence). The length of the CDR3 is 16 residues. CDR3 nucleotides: TGCAGTGCTCCCGGACAGGGGGAGTTGGTTTTCAATGAGCAGTTCTTC. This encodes CSAPGQGELVFNEQFF.

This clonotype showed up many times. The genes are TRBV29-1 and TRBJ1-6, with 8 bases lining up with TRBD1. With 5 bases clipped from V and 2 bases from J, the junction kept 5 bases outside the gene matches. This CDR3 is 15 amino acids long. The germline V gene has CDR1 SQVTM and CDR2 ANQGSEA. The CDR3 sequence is CSVLTGDAYNSPLHF. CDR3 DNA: TGCAGCGTTTTGACAGGGGACGCCTATAATTCACCCCTCCACTTT.

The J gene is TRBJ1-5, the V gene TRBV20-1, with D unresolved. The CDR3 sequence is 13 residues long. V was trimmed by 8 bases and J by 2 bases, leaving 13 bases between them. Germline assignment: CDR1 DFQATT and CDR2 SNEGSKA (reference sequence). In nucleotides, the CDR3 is TGCAGTCGGGTCCTCGGGGGCAATCAGCCCCAGCATTTT. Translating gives CSRVLGGNQPQHF.

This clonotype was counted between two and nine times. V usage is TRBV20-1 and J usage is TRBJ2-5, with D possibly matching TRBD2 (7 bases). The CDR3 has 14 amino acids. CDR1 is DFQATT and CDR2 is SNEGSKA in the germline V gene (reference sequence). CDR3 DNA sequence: TGCAGGGTAGGGGCCGGGGGGCCTCAAGAGACCCAGTACTTC. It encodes CRVGAGGPQETQYF.

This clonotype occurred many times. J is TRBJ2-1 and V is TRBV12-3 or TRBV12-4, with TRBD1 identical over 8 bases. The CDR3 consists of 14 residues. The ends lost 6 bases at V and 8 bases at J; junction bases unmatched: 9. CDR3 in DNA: TGTGCCAGCAGCTTCGACAGGGGATACGATGAGCAGTTCTTC. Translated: CASSFDRGYDEQFF.

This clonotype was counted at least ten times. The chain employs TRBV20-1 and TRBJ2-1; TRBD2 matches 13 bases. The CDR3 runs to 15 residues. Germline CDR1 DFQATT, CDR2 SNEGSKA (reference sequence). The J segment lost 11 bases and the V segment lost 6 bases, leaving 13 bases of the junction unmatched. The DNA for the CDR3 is TGCAGTGCCCCTTTTGCGGTACTAGCGGGGGGGCAGCAGTTCTTC. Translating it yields CSAPFAVLAGGQQFF.

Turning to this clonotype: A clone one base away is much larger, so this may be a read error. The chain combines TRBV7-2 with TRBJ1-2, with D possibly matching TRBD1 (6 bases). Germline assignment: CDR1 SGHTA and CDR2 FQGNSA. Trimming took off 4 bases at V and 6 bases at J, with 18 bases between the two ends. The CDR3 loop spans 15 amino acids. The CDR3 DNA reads TGTGCCAGCAGCTACCGGACGGGGGCGCAGGATGGCTACACCTTC. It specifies CASSYRTGAQDGYTF.

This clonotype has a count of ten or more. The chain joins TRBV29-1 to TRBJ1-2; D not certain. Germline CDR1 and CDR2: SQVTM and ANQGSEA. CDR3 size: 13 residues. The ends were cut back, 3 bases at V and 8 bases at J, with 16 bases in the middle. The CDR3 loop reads CSVDPDGLRGYTF. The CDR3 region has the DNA TGCAGCGTTGACCCCGACGGACTAAGGGGCTACACCTTC.

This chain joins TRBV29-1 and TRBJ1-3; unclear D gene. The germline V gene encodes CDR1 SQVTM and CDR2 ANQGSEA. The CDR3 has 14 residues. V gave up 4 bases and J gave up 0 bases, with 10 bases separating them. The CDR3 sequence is CSVVLLNSGNTIYF. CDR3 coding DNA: TGCAGCGTTGTGCTGTTAAACTCTGGAAACACCATATATTTT.

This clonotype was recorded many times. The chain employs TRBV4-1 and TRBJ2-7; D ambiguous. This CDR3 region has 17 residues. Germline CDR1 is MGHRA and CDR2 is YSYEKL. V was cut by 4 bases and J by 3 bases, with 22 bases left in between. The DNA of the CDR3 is TGCGCCAGCAGCCCACAATCGGGTCTCGGAAGGTACTACGAGCAGTACTTC. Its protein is CASSPQSGLGRYYEQYF.

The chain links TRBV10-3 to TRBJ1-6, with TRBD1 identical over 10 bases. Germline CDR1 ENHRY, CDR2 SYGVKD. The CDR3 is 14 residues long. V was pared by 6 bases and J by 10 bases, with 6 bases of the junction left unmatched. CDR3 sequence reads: CAIRVGQGESPLHF. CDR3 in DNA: TGTGCCATCAGGGTAGGACAGGGGGAATCACCCCTCCACTTT.